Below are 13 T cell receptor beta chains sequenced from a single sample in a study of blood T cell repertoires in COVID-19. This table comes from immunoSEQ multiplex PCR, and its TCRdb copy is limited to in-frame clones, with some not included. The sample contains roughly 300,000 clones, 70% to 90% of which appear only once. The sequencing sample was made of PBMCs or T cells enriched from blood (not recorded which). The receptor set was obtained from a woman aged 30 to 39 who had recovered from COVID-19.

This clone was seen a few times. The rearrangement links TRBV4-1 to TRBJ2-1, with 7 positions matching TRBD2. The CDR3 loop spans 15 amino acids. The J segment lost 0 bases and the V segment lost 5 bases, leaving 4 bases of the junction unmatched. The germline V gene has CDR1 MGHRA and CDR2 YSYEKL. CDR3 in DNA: TGCGCCAGCAGCGGTAGGACTAGCTCCTACAATGAGCAGTTCTTC. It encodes CASSGRTSSYNEQFF.

CDR3 DNA sequence: TGTGCCAGCAGCTTGTTGGCCGGGGAAGAGATCTACGAGCAGTACTTC. Amino acid sequence: CASSLLAGEEIYEQYF. The chain has TRBV13 and TRBJ2-7; D may be TRBD2 (5 bases). V lost 3 bases and J lost 3, with 18 bases in between. This CDR3 has 16 residues. Germline values: CDR1 PRHDT, CDR2 FYEKMQ (reference sequence).

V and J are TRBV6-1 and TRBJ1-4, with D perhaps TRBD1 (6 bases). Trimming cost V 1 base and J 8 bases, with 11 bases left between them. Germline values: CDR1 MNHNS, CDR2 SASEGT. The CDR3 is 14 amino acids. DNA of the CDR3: TGTGCCAGCAGTGAAGACAGGGTCGTCGAAAAACTGTTTTTT. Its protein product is CASSEDRVVEKLFF.

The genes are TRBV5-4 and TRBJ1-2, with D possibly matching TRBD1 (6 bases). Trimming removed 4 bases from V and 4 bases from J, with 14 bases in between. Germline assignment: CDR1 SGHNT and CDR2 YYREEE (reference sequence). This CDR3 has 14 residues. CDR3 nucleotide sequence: TGTGCCAGCAGCGGGGACATAGGGAGCTATGGCTACACCTTC. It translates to CASSGDIGSYGYTF. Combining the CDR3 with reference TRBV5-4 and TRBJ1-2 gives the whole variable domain ETGVTQSPTHLIKTRGQQVTLRCSSQSGHNTVSWYQQALGQGPQFIFQYYREEENGRGNFPPRFSGLQFPNYSSELNVNALELDDSALYLCASSGDIGSYGYTFGSGTRLTVV.

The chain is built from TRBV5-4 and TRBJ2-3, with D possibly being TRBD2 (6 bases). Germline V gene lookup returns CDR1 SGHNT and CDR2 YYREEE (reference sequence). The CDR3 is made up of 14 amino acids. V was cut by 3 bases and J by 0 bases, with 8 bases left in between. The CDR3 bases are TGTGCCAGCAGCTGGGACTCTAGCACAGATACGCAGTATTTT. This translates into CASSWDSSTDTQYF. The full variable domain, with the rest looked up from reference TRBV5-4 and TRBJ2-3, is ETGVTQSPTHLIKTRGQQVTLRCSSQSGHNTVSWYQQALGQGPQFIFQYYREEENGRGNFPPRFSGLQFPNYSSELNVNALELDDSALYLCASSWDSSTDTQYFGPGTRLTVL.

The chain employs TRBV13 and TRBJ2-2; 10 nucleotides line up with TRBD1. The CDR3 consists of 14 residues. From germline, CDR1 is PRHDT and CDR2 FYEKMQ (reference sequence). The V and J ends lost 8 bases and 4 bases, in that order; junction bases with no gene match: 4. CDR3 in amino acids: CASQGQGGTGELFF. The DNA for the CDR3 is TGTGCCAGCCAAGGACAGGGGGGCACCGGGGAGCTGTTTTTT.

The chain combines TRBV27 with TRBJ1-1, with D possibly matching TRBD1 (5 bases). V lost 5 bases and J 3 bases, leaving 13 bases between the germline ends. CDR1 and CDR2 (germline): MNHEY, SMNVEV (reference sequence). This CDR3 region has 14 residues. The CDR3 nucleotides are TGTGCCAGCAGTCAAGACAGCCTATACACTGAAGCTTTCTTT. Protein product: CASSQDSLYTEAFF.

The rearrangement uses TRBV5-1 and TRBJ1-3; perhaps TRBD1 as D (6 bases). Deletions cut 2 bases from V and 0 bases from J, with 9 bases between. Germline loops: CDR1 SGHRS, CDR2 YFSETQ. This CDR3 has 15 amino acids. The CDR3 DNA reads TGCGCCAGCAGCTTACAGGGTGCCTCTGGAAACACCATATATTTT. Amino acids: CASSLQGASGNTIYF.

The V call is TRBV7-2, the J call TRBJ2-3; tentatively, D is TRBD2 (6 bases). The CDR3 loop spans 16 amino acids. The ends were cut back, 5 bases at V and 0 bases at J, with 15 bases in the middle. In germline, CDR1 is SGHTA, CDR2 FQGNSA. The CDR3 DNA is TGTGCCAGCAGCCAGGCGCTAGCGACTAGCACAGATACGCAGTATTTT. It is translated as CASSQALATSTDTQYF.

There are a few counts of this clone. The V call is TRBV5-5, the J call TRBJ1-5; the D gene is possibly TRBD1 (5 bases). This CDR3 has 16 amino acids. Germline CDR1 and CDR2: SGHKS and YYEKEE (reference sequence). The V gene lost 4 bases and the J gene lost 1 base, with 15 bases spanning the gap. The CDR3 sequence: CASSRGVRESNQPQHF. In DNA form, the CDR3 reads TGTGCCAGCAGCCGGGGGGTAAGGGAGAGCAATCAGCCCCAGCATTTT.

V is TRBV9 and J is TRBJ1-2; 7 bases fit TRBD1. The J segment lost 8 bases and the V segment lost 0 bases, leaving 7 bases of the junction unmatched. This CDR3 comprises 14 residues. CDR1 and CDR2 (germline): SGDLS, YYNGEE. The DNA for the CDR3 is TGTGCCAGCAGCGTAGCGAGGGACAGAGCCGGCTACACCTTC. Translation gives CASSVARDRAGYTF.

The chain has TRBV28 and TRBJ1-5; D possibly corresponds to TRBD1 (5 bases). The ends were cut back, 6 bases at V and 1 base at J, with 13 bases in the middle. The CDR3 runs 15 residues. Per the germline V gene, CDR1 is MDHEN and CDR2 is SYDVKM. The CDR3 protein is CASRTALKSNQPQHF. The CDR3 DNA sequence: TGTGCCAGCAGGACAGCCCTAAAGAGCAATCAGCCCCAGCATTTT.

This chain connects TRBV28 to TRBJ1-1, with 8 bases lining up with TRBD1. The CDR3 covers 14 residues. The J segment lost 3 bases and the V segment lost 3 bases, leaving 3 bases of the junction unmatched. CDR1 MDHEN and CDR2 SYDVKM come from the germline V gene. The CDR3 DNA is TGTGCCAGCAGTTTTCAGGACAGGGACACTGAAGCTTTCTTT. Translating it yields CASSFQDRDTEAFF.